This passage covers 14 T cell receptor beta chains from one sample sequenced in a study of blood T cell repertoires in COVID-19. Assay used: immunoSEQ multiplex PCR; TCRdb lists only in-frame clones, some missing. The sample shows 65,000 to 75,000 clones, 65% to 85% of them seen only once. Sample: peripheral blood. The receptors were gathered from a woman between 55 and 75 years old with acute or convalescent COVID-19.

CDR3 residues: CASREGQSYQPQHF. The CDR3, as DNA: TGTGCCAGCAGAGAGGGACAGTCCTATCAGCCCCAGCATTTT. V gene TRBV6-6 combines with J gene TRBJ1-5, with 7 positions matching TRBD1. Germline-derived CDR1 and CDR2 are MNHNY and SVGAGI (reference sequence). V gave up 6 bases and J gave up 5 bases; unmatched junction bases: 7. The CDR3 length is 14 residues.

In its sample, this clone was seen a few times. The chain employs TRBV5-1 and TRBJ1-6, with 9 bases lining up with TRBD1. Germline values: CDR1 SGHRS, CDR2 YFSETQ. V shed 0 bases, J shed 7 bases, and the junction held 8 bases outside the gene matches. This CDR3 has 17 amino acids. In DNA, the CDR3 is TGCGCCAGCAGCTTGGAGAGGTGGACAGGGGAAAATTCACCCCTCCACTTT. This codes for CASSLERWTGENSPLHF.

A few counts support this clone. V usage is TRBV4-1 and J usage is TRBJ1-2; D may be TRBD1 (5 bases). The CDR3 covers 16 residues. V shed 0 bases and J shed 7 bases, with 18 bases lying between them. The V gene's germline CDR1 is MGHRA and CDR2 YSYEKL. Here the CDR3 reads CASSQDITAGRGGYTF. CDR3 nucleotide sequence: TGCGCCAGCAGCCAAGATATTACGGCAGGAAGGGGTGGCTACACCTTC.

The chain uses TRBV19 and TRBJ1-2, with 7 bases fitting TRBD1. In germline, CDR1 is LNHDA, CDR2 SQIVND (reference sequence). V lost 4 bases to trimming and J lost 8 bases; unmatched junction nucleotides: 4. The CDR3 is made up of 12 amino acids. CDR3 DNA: TGTGCCAGTAGTACACAGGGGAGCGGCTACACCTTC. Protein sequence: CASSTQGSGYTF.

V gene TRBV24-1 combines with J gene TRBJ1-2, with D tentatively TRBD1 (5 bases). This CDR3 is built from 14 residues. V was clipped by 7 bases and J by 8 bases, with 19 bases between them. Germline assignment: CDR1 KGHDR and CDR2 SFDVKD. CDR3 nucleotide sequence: TGTGCCACCAGAGCCAGGACGGCGGGGACCGGCTACACCTTC. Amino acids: CATRARTAGTGYTF.

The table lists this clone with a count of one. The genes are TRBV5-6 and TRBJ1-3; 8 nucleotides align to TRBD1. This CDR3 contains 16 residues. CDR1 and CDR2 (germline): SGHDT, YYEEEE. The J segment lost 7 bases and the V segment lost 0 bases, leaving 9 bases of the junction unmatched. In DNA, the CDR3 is TGTGCCAGCAGCTTGGTTACAGGGGGTCTTCGGAACACCATATATTTT. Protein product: CASSLVTGGLRNTIYF.

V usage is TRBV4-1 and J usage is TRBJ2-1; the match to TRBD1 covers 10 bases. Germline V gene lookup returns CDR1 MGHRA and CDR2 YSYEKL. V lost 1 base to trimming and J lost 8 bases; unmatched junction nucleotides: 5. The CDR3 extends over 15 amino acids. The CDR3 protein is CASSQGQGADYEQFF. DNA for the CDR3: TGCGCCAGCAGCCAAGGACAGGGGGCCGACTATGAGCAGTTCTTC.

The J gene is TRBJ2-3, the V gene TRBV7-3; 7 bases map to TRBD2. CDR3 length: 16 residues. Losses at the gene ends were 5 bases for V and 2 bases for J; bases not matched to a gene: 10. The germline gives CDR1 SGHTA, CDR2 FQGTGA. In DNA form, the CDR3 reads TGTGCCAGCAGCGTTTCTAGCGGAGCTAACACAGATACGCAGTATTTT. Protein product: CASSVSSGANTDTQYF.

The CDR3 loop reads CASSEKSWQGNQPQHF. The DNA for the CDR3 is TGTGCCAGCAGTGAAAAGTCCTGGCAGGGCAATCAGCCCCAGCATTTT. This chain joins TRBV25-1 and TRBJ1-5, with D unclear. V lost 2 bases, J lost 2 bases, and 13 bases lay in between. CDR1 and CDR2 from the germline V gene are MGHDK and SYGVNS. This CDR3 is built from 16 residues.

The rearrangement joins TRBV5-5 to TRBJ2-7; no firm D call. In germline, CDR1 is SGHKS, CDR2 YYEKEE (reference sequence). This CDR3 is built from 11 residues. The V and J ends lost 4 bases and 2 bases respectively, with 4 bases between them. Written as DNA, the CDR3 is TGTGCCAGCAGCGTTACCTACGAGCAGTACTTC. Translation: CASSVTYEQYF.

The CDR3 DNA reads TGTGCCAGCAGTTATAGCAGCGGGACTACCCTCTACGAGCAGTACTTC. Its translation: CASSYSSGTTLYEQYF. This rearrangement joins TRBV6-2 or TRBV6-3 to TRBJ2-7; TRBD2 aligns across 7 bases. Germline V CDR1 and CDR2: MNHEY, SVGEGT. CDR3 length: 16 amino acids. V gave up 3 bases and J gave up 3 bases; unmatched junction bases: 11.

CDR3 nucleotide sequence: TGTGCCAGCAGTTTAAAGACAGGTACTGAAGCTTTCTTT. Translated: CASSLKTGTEAFF. This sequence joins TRBV12-3 or TRBV12-4 and TRBJ1-1, with D perhaps matching TRBD1 (6 bases). This CDR3 spans 13 amino acids. Trimming pared 2 bases from V and 5 bases from J, leaving 9 bases between.

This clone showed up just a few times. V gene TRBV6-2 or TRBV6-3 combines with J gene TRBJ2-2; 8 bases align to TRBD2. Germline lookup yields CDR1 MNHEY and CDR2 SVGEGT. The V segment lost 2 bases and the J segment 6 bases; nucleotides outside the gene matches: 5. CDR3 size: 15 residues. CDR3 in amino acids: CASSYRLARAGELFF. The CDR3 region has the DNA TGTGCCAGCAGTTACCGACTAGCGAGGGCCGGGGAGCTGTTTTTT.

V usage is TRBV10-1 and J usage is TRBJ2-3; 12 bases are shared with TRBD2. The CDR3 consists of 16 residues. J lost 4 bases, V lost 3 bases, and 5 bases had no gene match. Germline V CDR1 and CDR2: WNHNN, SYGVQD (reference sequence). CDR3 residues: CASSDLTSGGSDTQYF. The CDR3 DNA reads TGCGCCAGCAGTGACCTGACTAGCGGGGGATCAGATACGCAGTATTTT.